One T cell receptor beta chain is described in this entry. Antigen unknown. This sample stems from a study of radiotherapy plus CTLA-4 blockade in lung cancer. At the level of the study: Objective response was observed in around a sixth of patients, and disease control in roughly 33%. Findings of the study overall: Interferon-beta, together with early blood T cell clone dynamics, reportedly best predicted response. The study found tumor-derived TCR clones expanded in blood after radiotherapy plus ipilimumab.

Data came from immunoSEQ multiplex PCR; TCRdb stores just in-frame clones and leaves some out. In the table there are some 15,000 clones, roughly 70% of which are singletons. With ipilimumab providing CTLA-4 blockade, focal radiation was administered to patients who had chemo-refractory metastatic non-small-cell lung cancer. The V and J ends lost 5 bases and 5 bases, in that order; junction bases with no gene match: 12. This CDR3 region has 16 residues. Germline V lookup: CDR1 LNHDA, CDR2 SQIVND (reference sequence). The sequence was obtained from a human donor with non-small cell lung cancer whose response to radiotherapy plus ipilimumab could not be evaluated. This chain links TRBV19 with TRBJ2-4; TRBD1 aligns across 7 bases. The material sequenced was peripheral blood, taken from a patient treated with radiotherapy plus ipilimumab. CDR3 in amino acids: CASSPRQGMAQNIQYF. The CDR3 DNA reads TGTGCCAGTAGTCCCCGACAGGGAATGGCTCAAAACATTCAGTACTTC.